This is a list of T cell receptor beta chains from one sample in a study of graft-versus-host responses after intestinal transplantation. These receptors lack a known antigen. Some clones are missing from TCRdb's copy, which holds only in-frame ones; the method was immunoSEQ multiplex PCR. The sample has some 120,000 clones; 85% to 95% are singletons. Here the sequenced sample was unstimulated CD8+ T cells sorted from spleen or lymph node cells, taken before transplant. The receptor set was obtained from a human donor who was the organ donor for an intestinal transplant. Both conserved end residues are part of each CDR3. The D gene is left open where the match is weak. Clone size, where shown, is once, few, many, or a class for clones that have expanded.

v_gene	abundance	len	j_gene	d_gene	CDR3nt	CDR3aa
TRBV30	.	11	TRBJ2-1	.	TGTGCCTGGAGGGCAGACAATGAGCAGTTCTTC	CAWRADNEQFF
TRBV4-1	.	16	TRBJ2-7	.	TGCGCCAGCAGCCAAGAATACTCAGTACCTTCTTACGAGCAGTACTTC	CASSQEYSVPSYEQYF
TRBV11-2	once	14	TRBJ2-1	TRBD2	TGTGCCAGCAGCTTAGGAACTAGCGGCAATGAGCAGTTCTTC	CASSLGTSGNEQFF
TRBV7-6	.	18	TRBJ2-3	TRBD1	TGTGCCAGCAGCTCGGGACAGGGTGGGGACGGCCTCACAGATACGCAGTATTTT	CASSSGQGGDGLTDTQYF
TRBV18	.	14	TRBJ2-2	.	TGTGCCAGCTCACCAACGACAGACACCGGGGAGCTGTTTTTT	CASSPTTDTGELFF
TRBV7-9	.	14	TRBJ2-7	.	TGTGCCAGCAGCTTAGGGGGGACCCCCTACGAGCAGTACTTC	CASSLGGTPYEQYF
TRBV6-6	.	14	TRBJ1-1	.	TGTGCCAGCAGTTACTCAGGGGATGTCACTGAAGCTTTCTTT	CASSYSGDVTEAFF
TRBV11-2	.	16	TRBJ2-1	TRBD2	TGTGCCAGCAGCCCATTACTAGCGGGAGTTTTCAATGAGCAGTTCTTC	CASSPLLAGVFNEQFF
TRBV7-9	.	13	TRBJ2-1	.	TGTGCCAGCAGTTTGGGCTCCTACAATGAGCAGTTCTTC	CASSLGSYNEQFF
TRBV11-2	.	15	TRBJ1-3	.	TGTGCCAGCAGCTTGGGGACCGACTCTGGAAACACCATATATTTT	CASSLGTDSGNTIYF
TRBV7-9	.	16	TRBJ2-2	.	TGTGCCAGCAGGTGGACAGGAGGGTCGAACACCGGGGAGCTGTTTTTT	CASRWTGGSNTGELFF
TRBV27	.	14	TRBJ2-5	.	TGTGCCAGCAGTTTAGGGGCGTTTCAAGAGACCCAGTACTTC	CASSLGAFQETQYF
TRBV27	.	14	TRBJ1-5	TRBD1	TGTGCCAGCAGTTACAGGGGCGGCAATCAGCCCCAGCATTTT	CASSYRGGNQPQHF